The 8 T cell receptor beta chains below come from one sample, sequenced in a study of T cells in Graves' hyperthyroidism and ophthalmopathy. What was amplified from RNA transcripts were TCR beta CDR3 regions. TCR CDR3 regions were first amplified by RT-PCR with HTBI primers. One entry per CDR3 protein results from TCRdb running MiXCR on the multiplex PCR reads. This table holds 350,000 to 400,000 distinct CDR3 sequences, approximately 17% found once. Sequencing input: blood. These receptors originate from a man younger than 35 with Graves' ophthalmopathy.

J is TRBJ2-2 and V is TRBV19; D is unresolved. With 3 bases removed from V and 6 bases from J, the gap between germline ends came to 11 bases. CDR1 LNHDA and CDR2 SQIVND come from the germline V gene (reference sequence). This CDR3 has 14 residues. The CDR3 nucleotides are TGTGCCAGTAGTATTGGGGATGGGGCCGGGGAGCTGTTTTTT. It codes for CASSIGDGAGELFF.

This clonotype was picked up many times. V is TRBV7-3 and J is TRBJ1-2; D gene uncertain. Germline values: CDR1 SGHTA, CDR2 FQGTGA. There are 13 residues in the CDR3. Between the trimmed V and J ends, which lost 1 base and 6 bases, there was a span of 9 bases. The CDR3 nucleotides read TGTGCCAGCAGCTTAAACGGTGGTGATGGCTACACCTTC. It specifies CASSLNGGDGYTF. The full variable domain, completed using reference TRBV7-3 and TRBJ1-2, is GAGVSQTPSNKVTEKGKYVELRCDPISGHTALYWYRQSLGQGPEFLIYFQGTGAADDSGLPNDRFFAVRPEGSVSTLKIQRTERGDSAVYLCASSLNGGDGYTFGSGTRLTVV.

This clonotype was counted ten times or more. This rearrangement joins TRBV7-2 to TRBJ2-3, with 9 bases that match TRBD1. The CDR3 is 17 residues long. The germline gives CDR1 SGHTA, CDR2 FQGNSA. J lost 0 bases, V lost 5 bases, and 9 bases had no gene match. CDR3 sequence reads: CASSQRTGVGSTDTQYF. For the CDR3, the DNA is TGTGCCAGCAGCCAAAGGACAGGGGTTGGAAGCACAGATACGCAGTATTTT.

This clonotype was seen repeatedly, ten times or more. This sequence joins TRBV18 and TRBJ2-5; 7 nucleotides agree with TRBD1. The V gene end was trimmed by 5 bases and the J gene end by 5 bases; junction bases not matched to a gene: 8. The CDR3 loop spans 14 amino acids. Germline CDR1 is KGHSH and CDR2 is LQKENI. The CDR3 protein is CASSGTGESETQYF. In nucleotides, the CDR3 is TGTGCCAGCTCAGGAACAGGGGAGTCGGAGACCCAGTACTTC.

This clonotype came up many times. The junction differs from germline at one of its ends, possibly a read error. The J gene is TRBJ2-3, the V gene TRBV20-1; 12 bases align to TRBD2. This CDR3 is 16 amino acids long. The V gene's germline CDR1 is DFQATT and CDR2 SNEGSKA (reference sequence). The CDR3 DNA reads TGCAGTGCTAGAGACCGGACTAGCGGGGCCACACATACGCAGTATTTT. Protein product: CSARDRTSGATHTQYF.

Many counts were recorded for this clonotype. J is TRBJ2-1 and V is TRBV4-1; TRBD1 is a possible D gene (5 bases). The CDR3 consists of 14 residues. CDR1 is MGHRA and CDR2 is YSYEKL in the germline V gene. Trimming removed 1 base at V and 7 bases at J, with 11 bases between. The CDR3 DNA follows: TGCGCCAGCAGCCAAGCAACAGGTTGGAATGAGCAGTTCTTC. Amino acids: CASSQATGWNEQFF.

This clonotype was seen repeatedly, ten times or more. This chain connects TRBV6-1 to TRBJ1-1; D remains ambiguous. The V gene's germline CDR1 is MNHNS and CDR2 SASEGT. The CDR3 spans 14 residues. Trimming took 5 bases from V and 1 from J, leaving 11 bases between them. The CDR3 loop reads CASSYGPSNTEAFF. The CDR3 region has the DNA TGTGCCAGCAGTTACGGGCCTTCGAACACTGAAGCTTTCTTT.

The chain is built from TRBV9 and TRBJ2-7; TRBD2 might be the D (5 bases). The germline CDR1 and CDR2 sequences are SGDLS and YYNGEE. V was trimmed by 3 bases and J by 3 bases, leaving 7 bases between them. This CDR3 contains 12 residues. The CDR3 loop is CASSARGYEQYF. The DNA for the CDR3 is TGTGCCAGCAGCGCCCGGGGCTACGAGCAGTACTTC.